These T cell receptor beta chains were read from a single sample in a study of identical twins. One entry per CDR3 protein, called by TCRdb with MiXCR from the 5' RACE reads. The table has hundreds of thousands of distinct CDR3 sequences, around 6.9% seen once. These data were likewise used in another study, on yellow fever vaccine responses in identical twins.

Sequenced: memory (CD45RO+) T cells sorted from blood. Every receptor here comes from a woman aged 18-29 years in good health. Each CDR3 is given with its conserved first and last residue. The D gene is left open where the match is weak. Not every row has a clone size; where given, it reads once, few, many or a size class.

v_call	d_call	j_call	clone_size	cdr3_aa	cdr3_nt
TRBV19	TRBD2	TRBJ2-1	-	CASSWVSSGDEQFF	TGTGCCAGTAGTTGGGTTTCTAGCGGGGATGAGCAGTTCTTC
TRBV15	TRBD2	TRBJ2-3	-	CATSFGTSGFTDTQYF	TGTGCCACCAGCTTTGGGACTAGCGGTTTCACAGATACGCAGTATTTT
TRBV10-3	TRBD1	TRBJ2-1	-	CAISESGTGANEQFF	TGTGCCATCAGTGAGTCAGGGACAGGGGCCAATGAGCAGTTCTTC
TRBV15	-	TRBJ2-6	few	CATSTGQISGANVLTF	TGTGCCACCAGCACTGGACAAATCTCTGGGGCCAACGTCCTGACTTTC
TRBV10-3	-	TRBJ2-1	many	CATSGGGYNEQFF	TGTGCCACCTCGGGGGGCGGGTACAATGAGCAGTTCTTC
TRBV19	TRBD1	TRBJ2-6	-	CASSSTGGNGANVLTF	TGTGCCAGTAGTTCGACAGGGGGCAATGGGGCCAACGTCCTGACTTTC
TRBV6-2/TRBV6-3	TRBD2	TRBJ2-7	-	CASSHGLAGTAAYEQYF	TGTGCCAGCAGTCACGGACTAGCCGGCACTGCGGCCTACGAGCAGTACTTC
TRBV15	TRBD2	TRBJ2-1	few	CATSRGRMGTSGDNEQFF	TGTGCCACCAGCAGAGGTAGAATGGGGACTAGCGGGGACAATGAGCAGTTCTTC
TRBV2	TRBD2	TRBJ2-2	many	CASSFTTSGRSNTGELFF	TGTGCCAGCAGCTTCACGACTAGCGGGAGGTCGAACACCGGGGAGCTGTTTTTT
TRBV7-6	-	TRBJ1-4	many	CASSQTGISNEKLFF	TGTGCCAGCAGCCAAACAGGGATCTCTAATGAAAAACTGTTTTTT
TRBV11-1	-	TRBJ2-2	many	CASSLKGRGLDANTGELFF	TGTGCCAGCAGCTTAAAGGGGCGGGGACTCGACGCGAACACCGGGGAGCTGTTTTTT
TRBV7-2	-	TRBJ2-7	many	CASSIRLAGQYF	TGTGCCAGCAGCATCAGACTGGCCGGGCAGTACTTC
TRBV28	TRBD2	TRBJ2-2	few	CASGGGRARTGELFF	TGTGCCAGCGGTGGGGGGAGGGCTCGGACCGGGGAGCTGTTTTTT
TRBV11-3	TRBD1	TRBJ2-1	-	CASQLEQGTYNEQFF	TGTGCCAGCCAACTGGAACAGGGGACCTACAATGAGCAGTTCTTC
TRBV4-2	TRBD2	TRBJ2-5	-	CASSQERLAGGQETQYF	TGTGCCAGCAGCCAAGAACGACTAGCGGGGGGCCAAGAGACCCAGTACTTC
TRBV6-4	-	TRBJ2-3	-	CASSEGGGATDTQYF	TGTGCCAGCAGTGAGGGAGGGGGGGCCACAGATACGCAGTATTTT
TRBV7-2	-	TRBJ2-3	many	CAGLEADTQYF	TGTGCCGGCCTAGAGGCAGATACGCAGTATTTT
TRBV5-1	-	TRBJ2-4	-	CASSLGAGSDIQYF	TGCGCCAGCAGCTTGGGGGCAGGGTCGGACATTCAGTACTTC
TRBV2	TRBD1	TRBJ1-1	-	CASSRQGADRTEAFF	TGTGCCAGCAGTAGACAGGGGGCGGATCGCACTGAAGCTTTCTTT
TRBV6-1	-	TRBJ2-7	-	CASSEAADTVYEQYF	TGTGCCAGCAGTGAAGCAGCGGACACTGTGTACGAGCAGTACTTC
TRBV6-2/TRBV6-3	-	TRBJ2-3	few	CASSYSLRGYTDTQYF	TGTGCCAGCAGTTACTCGTTACGCGGGTACACAGATACGCAGTATTTT
TRBV6-1	-	TRBJ1-2	few	CASSETGHYGYTF	TGTGCCAGCAGTGAGACGGGCCACTATGGCTACACCTTC
TRBV29-1	-	TRBJ2-7	few	CSVVPRYSYEQYF	TGCAGCGTTGTCCCACGGTACTCCTACGAGCAGTACTTC
TRBV3-1	-	TRBJ1-2	few	CASSQVLTADGYTF	TGTGCCAGCAGCCAAGTTTTGACGGCAGACGGCTACACCTTC
TRBV9	-	TRBJ2-1	few	CASSVGTFSYNEQFF	TGTGCCAGCAGCGTAGGCACTTTCTCCTACAATGAGCAGTTCTTC
TRBV14	-	TRBJ2-2	many	CASSLKKGSGELFF	TGTGCCAGCAGCCTGAAAAAAGGGTCCGGGGAGCTGTTTTTT
TRBV5-5	TRBD1	TRBJ1-4	few	CASSPGTGALTNEKLFF	TGTGCCAGCAGTCCCGGGACAGGGGCTTTAACTAATGAAAAACTGTTTTTT